This T cell receptor (beta chain) was found in a study of regulatory T cells in long-lasting Graves disease. Whole-study findings and limits: New patients shared fewer public clonotypes (about 1,000) than persistent patients did (roughly 2,500).

Time point: newly diagnosed GD, antithyroid drugs for less than 3 months. Preparation of the TCR library used RNA extracted from PBMCs. Regarding this clonotype: Its antigen is not identified.

The CDR3 has 15 amino acids. Trimming took 1 base from V and 2 from J, leaving 9 bases between them. Germline V gene lookup returns CDR1 LNHDA and CDR2 SQIVND (reference sequence). Building of the TCR beta libraries involved iRepertoire HTBI primers and Arm-PCR of CDR3 regions. TCRdb reprocessed the multiplex PCR reads via MiXCR and lists one record per CDR3 protein. The table shows approximately 350,000 distinct CDR3 sequences, with 15% to 20% occurring only once. A further study also used this sample, focusing on T cells in Graves' hyperthyroidism and ophthalmopathy. That work states: The HTBI primer set served for first-round RT-PCR of the TCR CDR3.

V gene TRBV19 combines with J gene TRBJ1-5; no reliable D call. Sequencing was performed on peripheral blood mononuclear cells (PBMCs), taken at new diagnosis, from a patient treated with antithyroid drugs. This TCR was sampled from a man between 40 and 49 years old with Graves disease. This CDR3 reads CASSIGRERNQPQHF. CDR3 DNA sequence: TGTGCCAGTAGTATAGGTCGAGAGCGCAATCAGCCCCAGCATTTT. Looking up the rest from reference TRBV19 and TRBJ1-5 gives the full variable domain: DGGITQSPKYLFRKEGQNVTLSCEQNLNHDAMYWYRQDPGQGLRLIYYSQIVNDFQKGDIAEGYSVSREKKESFPLTVTSAQKNPTAFYLCASSIGRERNQPQHFGDGTRLSIL.